This is a list of T cell receptor beta chains from one sample in a study of T cells after yellow fever vaccination. TCRdb re-analysed the 5' RACE reads in MiXCR, keeping a single row per CDR3 protein. The repertoire holds about 69,000 distinct CDR3 sequences, around 5% seen once, with less than 2.5% in the top ten. The sequencing here drew on CD4+ T cells sorted from PBMCs, taken around 15 days after the first yellow fever vaccination. Source of these receptors: a man younger than 30 who received the YFV17D yellow fever vaccine. The CDR3 runs from the conserved cysteine through the conserved F or W. Each record gives: V gene, D gene, clone size, J gene, CDR3 DNA, CDR3 protein. The D gene is left open where the match is weak. Clone size is stated in some rows and not others, as once, few, many or a class when expanded.

>TRBV4-2|NA|many|TRBJ1-2
TGTGCCAGCAGCCAAGATCGAAGGGCGGAGGACTATGGCTACACCTTC
CASSQDRRAEDYGYTF
>TRBV18|NA|many|TRBJ1-5
TGTGCCAGCTCACCCACGGAGGAACAGCCCCAGCATTTT
CASSPTEEQPQHF
>TRBV29-1|NA|many|TRBJ1-2
TGCAGCGTTGGAAATTCTGATGGCTACACCTTC
CSVGNSDGYTF
>TRBV5-4|TRBD2|many|TRBJ2-2
TGTGCCAGCAGACCGGGACTAGCGGGGGGGCTCCCCGGGGAGCTGTTTTTT
CASRPGLAGGLPGELFF
>TRBV5-1|TRBD1|many|TRBJ1-1
TGCGCCAGCACCTATCACACCGGGACAGGGATGAACACTGAAGCTTTCTTT
CASTYHTGTGMNTEAFF
>TRBV30|NA|many|TRBJ2-2
TGTGCCTCCCCGACAGGGAACACCGGGGAGCTGTTTTTT
CASPTGNTGELFF
>TRBV3-1|NA|many|TRBJ2-5
TGTGCCAGCAGCCAGGCCCCCGGGGAGACCCAGTACTTC
CASSQAPGETQYF
>TRBV5-1|TRBD2|many|TRBJ2-3
TGCGCCAGCACTCGGGGACTAGCCCTGATGGGACCAGATACGCAGTATTTT
CASTRGLALMGPDTQYF
>TRBV2|NA|many|TRBJ2-3
TGTGCCAGCAGTGGCCCCCGGGCAGGCCCCACAGATACGCAGTATTTT
CASSGPRAGPTDTQYF
>TRBV5-1|NA|many|TRBJ2-7
TGCGCCAGCAGGCCTCGAACCGACTCCTACGAGCAGTACTTC
CASRPRTDSYEQYF
>TRBV25-1|NA|many|TRBJ1-5
TGTGCCAGCAGTGACAGGTTCAATCAGCCCCAGCATTTT
CASSDRFNQPQHF
>TRBV12-3/TRBV12-4|TRBD1|many|TRBJ1-2
TGTGCCAGCAGTTTGGGCCGACAGGGTCGTCTCTATGGCTACACCTTC
CASSLGRQGRLYGYTF
>TRBV7-2|NA|many|TRBJ2-3
TGTGCCAGCAGCTTTGCCGGGTATGGCACAGATACGCAGTATTTT
CASSFAGYGTDTQYF
>TRBV7-2|TRBD2|many|TRBJ2-1
TGTGCCAGCAGCTTAGTGGCTAGCGGGGGGGCGGTGCAGTTCTTC
CASSLVASGGAVQFF
>TRBV19|NA|many|TRBJ1-4
TGTGCCAGTAGTTGGGACACGCTTAATGAAAAACTGTTTTTT
CASSWDTLNEKLFF
>TRBV7-2|NA|many|TRBJ2-3
TGTGCCAGCAGGGGGCAATCAGATACGCAGTATTTT
CASRGQSDTQYF
>TRBV12-3/TRBV12-4|NA|many|TRBJ1-5
TGTGCCAGCAGTTTAACAGGGTTCGGCAATCAGCCCCAGCATTTT
CASSLTGFGNQPQHF
>TRBV6-5|NA|many|TRBJ2-2
TGTGCCAGCAGTTACGACAGATCGAACACCGGGGAGCTGTTTTTT
CASSYDRSNTGELFF
>TRBV7-8|NA|NA|TRBJ2-7
TGTGCCAGCAGCCCGCGCGTCAGGAATTACGAGCAGTACTTC
CASSPRVRNYEQYF
>TRBV18|NA|many|TRBJ1-2
TGTGCCAGCTCCGGGGGGTTGCACGACTATGGCTACACCTTC
CASSGGLHDYGYTF
>TRBV5-1|NA|many|TRBJ2-7
TGCGCCAGCAACCTCGGTGGGGTATCCTACGAGCAGTACTTC
CASNLGGVSYEQYF
>TRBV5-5|TRBD1|few|TRBJ2-2
TGTGCCATCAAAATACAGGGGGCGCCGAACACCGGGGAGCTGTTTTTT
CAIKIQGAPNTGELFF
>TRBV12-3/TRBV12-4|TRBD1|many|TRBJ1-1
TGTGCCAGCAGCTCTCAGGGGGCTATTGCTGAAGCTTTCTTT
CASSSQGAIAEAFF
>TRBV9|NA|many|TRBJ2-5
TGTGCCAGCAGCGGAGGACCTACGACACAAGAGACCCAGTACTTC
CASSGGPTTQETQYF
>TRBV6-5|NA|many|TRBJ2-3
TGTGCCAGCAGTTATTGGGGGGGGGCGCCAGATACGCAGTATTTT
CASSYWGGAPDTQYF
>TRBV4-1|NA|many|TRBJ2-6
TGCGCCAGCAGCCAAACCCCCTGGGGGGCCAACGTCCTGACTTTC
CASSQTPWGANVLTF
>TRBV7-2|NA|many|TRBJ1-2
TGTGCCAGCAGCTTAGGTACAGGCCGCCTCTATGGCTACACCTTC
CASSLGTGRLYGYTF
>TRBV7-7|TRBD1|many|TRBJ2-3
TGTGCCAGCACCCTGGGGACAGGGCGCACAGATACGCAGTATTTT
CASTLGTGRTDTQYF
>TRBV2|NA|many|TRBJ2-5
TGTGCCAGTTCGGCGGAACAAGAGACCCAGTACTTC
CASSAEQETQYF
>TRBV5-4|NA|few|TRBJ1-2
TGTGCCAGCAGCCTGGACCTTGAGTATGGCTACACCTTC
CASSLDLEYGYTF
>TRBV29-1|NA|many|TRBJ2-1
TGCAGCGGTCTCAGGCCTACGAGCAATGAGCAGTTCTTC
CSGLRPTSNEQFF
>TRBV6-2/TRBV6-3|NA|many|TRBJ2-3
TGTGCCAGCACCCTATTGGGGACTAGCACAGATACGCAGTATTTT
CASTLLGTSTDTQYF
>TRBV29-1|TRBD1|many|TRBJ2-1
TGCAGCCTCCTACCGGACAGGGCCGAGGGTGAGCAGTTCTTC
CSLLPDRAEGEQFF
>TRBV5-1|TRBD1|many|TRBJ2-5
TGCGCCAGCAGCGAGGGACAGGGCCGGGAGACCCAGTACTTC
CASSEGQGRETQYF
>TRBV9|NA|many|TRBJ1-2
TGTGCCAGCAGCGTAGGGTCGGGGAACTACTATGGCTACACCTTC
CASSVGSGNYYGYTF
>TRBV5-4|NA|many|TRBJ1-6
TGTGCCAGCAGCCCTATGCGGGGGAGCTCACCCCTCCACTTT
CASSPMRGSSPLHF
>TRBV12-3/TRBV12-4|NA|many|TRBJ1-1
TGTGCCAGCAGTTTAAACGGACGTTTGAACACTGAAGCTTTCTTT
CASSLNGRLNTEAFF
>TRBV7-9|NA|once|TRBJ2-2
TGTGCCAGCAGCTTATTTGAGAACACCAGGGAGCTGTTTTTT
CASSLFENTRELFF
>TRBV7-8|TRBD1|many|TRBJ1-1
TGTGCCAGCAGCTCAACAGGGGTCACTGAAGCTTTCTTT
CASSSTGVTEAFF
>TRBV5-4|TRBD2|few|TRBJ2-3
TGTGCCAGCAGTAGAGGACTAGCGGGGAGCACAGATACGCAGTATTTT
CASSRGLAGSTDTQYF
>TRBV10-3|NA|many|TRBJ2-7
TGTGCCATCAGTGACAGGGTATCCTCCTACGAGCAGTACTTC
CAISDRVSSYEQYF
>TRBV20-1|TRBD1|many|TRBJ2-3
TGCAGTGCTAGAAATGACAGGGGTTCAGATACGCAGTATTTT
CSARNDRGSDTQYF
>TRBV5-1|TRBD1|many|TRBJ2-7
TGCGCCAGCAGGGGGACAGGGACCTACGAGCAGTACTTC
CASRGTGTYEQYF
>TRBV6-1|NA|many|TRBJ2-7
TGTGCCAGCAGTGAACCTACTAGCATCTATGTGGCCTACGAGCAGTACTTC
CASSEPTSIYVAYEQYF
>TRBV7-2|NA|many|TRBJ2-4
TGTGCCAGCAGCACCGACCAGGGTGCCAAAAACATTCAGTACTTC
CASSTDQGAKNIQYF
>TRBV18|NA|many|TRBJ2-7
TGTGCCAGCTCACCAGGTGTCGGAAGGGGGGGAGACGAGCAGTACTTC
CASSPGVGRGGDEQYF
>TRBV6-2/TRBV6-3|NA|many|TRBJ2-7
TGTGCCAGCAGCTATCCTTCGGACGGCCTGGAGCAGTACTTC
CASSYPSDGLEQYF
>TRBV5-6|NA|NA|TRBJ1-1
TGTGCCAGCAGCTTGGGGCAGGGCAGTCTGAACACTGAAGCTTTCTTT
CASSLGQGSLNTEAFF
>TRBV7-9|TRBD1|many|TRBJ2-5
TGTGCCAGCAGCTTAGATCGACAGGGGCTAGAGACCCAGTACTTC
CASSLDRQGLETQYF
>TRBV7-2|NA|many|TRBJ1-6
TGTGCCAGCAGCTTAGGGCCAATTGGTGCTTCACCCCTCCACTTT
CASSLGPIGASPLHF
>TRBV27|TRBD1|many|TRBJ2-1
TGTGCCAGCAGCGCGGGACAGGGCTACAATGAGCAGTTCTTC
CASSAGQGYNEQFF
>TRBV15|NA|many|TRBJ2-1
TGTGCCACCAGCAGAGACGCAGGGACCCAACCGTACAATGAGCAGTTCTTC
CATSRDAGTQPYNEQFF
>TRBV7-2|TRBD1|many|TRBJ1-1
TGTGCCAGCAGTAGCGACAGGGTTCACACTGAAGCTTTCTTT
CASSSDRVHTEAFF
>TRBV5-5|NA|many|TRBJ2-7
TGTGCCAGCAGCTTCCTTGACAGGTCTGGATACGAGCAGTACTTC
CASSFLDRSGYEQYF
>TRBV20-1|TRBD2|many|TRBJ2-1
TGCAGTGCTAGGGCCCTAGCGGGGCCGTACAATGAGCAGTTCTTC
CSARALAGPYNEQFF
>TRBV11-2|TRBD2|many|TRBJ2-3
TGTGCCAGCAGCTTAGAAGGGACTAGCGGGAGGAACATTAATACGCAGTATTTT
CASSLEGTSGRNINTQYF
>TRBV27|TRBD2|NA|TRBJ2-3
TGCGCCAGCAGTTGGCGAGCGGGGGGACACACTGATACGCATTATTTT
CASSWRAGGHTDTHYF
>TRBV5-6|NA|many|TRBJ2-3
TGTGCCAGCAGCTTGCGGATTAGCACAGATACGCAGTATTTT
CASSLRISTDTQYF
>TRBV20-1|NA|NA|TRBJ1-2
TGCAGTGCTAGAGATGGGGGGATTCAGGTCTACACCTTC
CSARDGGIQVYTF